This T cell receptor beta chain was recovered during a study of OX40 agonist ivuxolimab in advanced cancers. Study-wide background: At 0.01 to 10 mg/kg, ivuxolimab was administered intravenously to patients every 2 weeks. Patients were around 83% male with ages roughly 20 to 90, mean approximately 55.

Using immunoSEQ multiplex PCR, the repertoire was profiled, and TCRdb retains in-frame clones only, with some absent. This repertoire shows about 70,000 clones, roughly 80% found once; its top ten account for 1.1%. The V gene's germline CDR1 is MNHNY and CDR2 SVGAGI (reference sequence). With V trimmed by 7 bases and J by 9 bases, 11 bases remained unmatched. The CDR3 has 15 residues. The sequencing here drew on CD4+ or CD8+ T cells sorted from blood, taken in a trial of the OX40 agonist ivuxolimab. This rearrangement joins TRBV6-6 to TRBJ1-6, with 8 bases identical to TRBD1. This receptor was obtained from an adult with an advanced solid tumor such as melanoma, head and neck, liver or kidney cancer. CDR3: CASTKGAGGASPLHF. The DNA for the CDR3 is TGTGCCAGCACCAAAGGGGCAGGGGGCGCTTCACCCCTCCACTTT.